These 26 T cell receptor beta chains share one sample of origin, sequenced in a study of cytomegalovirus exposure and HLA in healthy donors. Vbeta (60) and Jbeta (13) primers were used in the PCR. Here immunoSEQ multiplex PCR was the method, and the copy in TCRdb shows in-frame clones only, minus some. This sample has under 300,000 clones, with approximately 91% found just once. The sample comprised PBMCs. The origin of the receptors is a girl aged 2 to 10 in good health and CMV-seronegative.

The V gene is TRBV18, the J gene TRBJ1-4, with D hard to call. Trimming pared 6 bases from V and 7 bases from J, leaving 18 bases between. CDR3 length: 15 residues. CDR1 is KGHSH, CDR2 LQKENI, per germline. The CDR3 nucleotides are TGTGCCAGCTCGCCCTTGGGCGGGTTACTTGAAAAACTGTTTTTT. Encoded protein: CASSPLGGLLEKLFF.

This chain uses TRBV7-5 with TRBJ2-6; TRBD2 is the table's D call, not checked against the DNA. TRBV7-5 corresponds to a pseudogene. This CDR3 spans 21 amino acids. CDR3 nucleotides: TGTGCCAGAAGCTTTGTTCGGGCAGAACAAAAGTTGGAGGGTGGGGCCAACGTCCTGACTTTC. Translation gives CARSFVRAEQKLEGGANVLTF.

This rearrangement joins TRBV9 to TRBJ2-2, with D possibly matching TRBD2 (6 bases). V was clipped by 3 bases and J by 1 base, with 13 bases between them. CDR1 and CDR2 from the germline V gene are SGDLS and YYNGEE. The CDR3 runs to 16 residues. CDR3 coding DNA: TGTGCCAGCAGCGAGAGGGGTAGCGGGAACACCGGGGAGCTGTTTTTT. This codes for CASSERGSGNTGELFF.

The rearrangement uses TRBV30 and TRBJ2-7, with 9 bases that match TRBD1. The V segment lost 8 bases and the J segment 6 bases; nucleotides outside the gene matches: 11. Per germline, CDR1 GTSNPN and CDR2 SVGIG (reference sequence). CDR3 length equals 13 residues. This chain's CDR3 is CARRTGDSIEQYF. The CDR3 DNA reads TGTGCCCGACGGACAGGGGACTCGATCGAGCAGTACTTC.

The chain's CDR3 is CASSQMTGEAIYGYTF. CDR3 DNA sequence: TGCGCCAGCAGTCAAATGACAGGGGAAGCAATCTATGGCTACACCTTC. The rearrangement links TRBV5-1 to TRBJ1-2; TRBD1 agrees at 8 bases. There are 16 residues in the CDR3. The junction had 13 bases not matched to a gene; V was cut back by 5 bases and J by 4 bases. CDR1 and CDR2 (germline): SGHRS, YFSETQ.

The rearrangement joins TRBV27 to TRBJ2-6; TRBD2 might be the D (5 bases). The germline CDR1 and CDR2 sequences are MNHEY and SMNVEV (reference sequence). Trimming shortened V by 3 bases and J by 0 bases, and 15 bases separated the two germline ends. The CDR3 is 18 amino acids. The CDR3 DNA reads TGTGCCAGCAGTTTCAGCGGTTATGAGAGCTCTGGGGCCAACGTCCTGACTTTC. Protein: CASSFSGYESSGANVLTF. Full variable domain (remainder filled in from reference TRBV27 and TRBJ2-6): EAQVTQNPRYLITVTGKKLTVTCSQNMNHEYMSWYRQDPGLGLRQIYYSMNVEVTDKGDVPEGYKVSRKEKRNFPLILESPSPNQTSLYFCASSFSGYESSGANVLTFGAGSRLTVL.

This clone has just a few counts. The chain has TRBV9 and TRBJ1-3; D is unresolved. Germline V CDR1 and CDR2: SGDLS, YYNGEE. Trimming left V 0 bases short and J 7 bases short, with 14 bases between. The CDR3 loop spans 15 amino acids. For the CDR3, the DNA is TGTGCCAGCAGCGTAGCTGATGGCGCCGGGAACACCATATATTTT. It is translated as CASSVADGAGNTIYF.

The CDR3 DNA follows: TGTGCCAGCAGCCCCCGGGGCGGGGGGTCCTACGAGCAGTACTTC. It specifies CASSPRGGGSYEQYF. The J gene is TRBJ2-7, the V gene TRBV13, with TRBD2 identical over 8 bases. After removal of 5 bases from V and 1 base from J, the junction contained 7 bases not matched to a gene. CDR1 PRHDT and CDR2 FYEKMQ come from the germline V gene (reference sequence). This CDR3 has 15 amino acids.

The CDR3 DNA reads as TGTGCCAGCAGCTTAAACCTAGCGACACACTACGAGCAGTACTTC. This codes for CASSLNLATHYEQYF. The rearrangement links TRBV7-6 to TRBJ2-7; TRBD2 might be the D (6 bases). The CDR3 extends over 15 amino acids. Looked up from germline, CDR1 is SGHVS and CDR2 is FNYEAQ. V was trimmed by 2 bases and J by 3 bases, leaving 14 bases between them.

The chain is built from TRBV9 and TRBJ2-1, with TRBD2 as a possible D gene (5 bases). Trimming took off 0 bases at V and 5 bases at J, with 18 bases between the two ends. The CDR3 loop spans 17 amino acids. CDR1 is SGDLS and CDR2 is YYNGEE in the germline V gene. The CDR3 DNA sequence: TGTGCCAGCAGCGTAGCCTACGTGAGGGAGTTCAACAATGAGCAGTTCTTC. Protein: CASSVAYVREFNNEQFF. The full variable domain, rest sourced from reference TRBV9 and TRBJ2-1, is DSGVTQTPKHLITATGQRVTLRCSPRSGDLSVYWYQQSLDQGLQFLIQYYNGEERAKGNILERFSAQQFPDLHSELNLSSLELGDSALYFCASSVAYVREFNNEQFFGPGTRLTVL.

The CDR3 sequence: CAISTREGNYGYTF. As DNA, the CDR3 is TGTGCCATCAGCACCAGGGAGGGCAACTATGGCTACACCTTC. This sequence joins TRBV10-3 and TRBJ1-2; a possible D gene is TRBD1 (5 bases). The length of the CDR3 is 14 residues. Germline V CDR1 and CDR2: ENHRY, SYGVKD. The V and J ends lost 6 bases and 2 bases respectively, with 13 bases between them.

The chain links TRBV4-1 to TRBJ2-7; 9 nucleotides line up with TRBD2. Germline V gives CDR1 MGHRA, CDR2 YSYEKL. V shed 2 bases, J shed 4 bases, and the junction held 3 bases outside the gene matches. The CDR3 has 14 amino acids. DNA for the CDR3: TGCGCCAGCAGCCAACTAGCGGGACTGTACGAGCAGTACTTC. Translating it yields CASSQLAGLYEQYF.

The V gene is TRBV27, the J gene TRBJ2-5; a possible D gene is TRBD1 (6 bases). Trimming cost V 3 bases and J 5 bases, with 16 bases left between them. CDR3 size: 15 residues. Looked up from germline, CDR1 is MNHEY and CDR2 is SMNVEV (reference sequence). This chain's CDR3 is CASSFFPGAWETQYF. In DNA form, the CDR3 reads TGTGCCAGCAGTTTTTTTCCAGGGGCATGGGAGACCCAGTACTTC.

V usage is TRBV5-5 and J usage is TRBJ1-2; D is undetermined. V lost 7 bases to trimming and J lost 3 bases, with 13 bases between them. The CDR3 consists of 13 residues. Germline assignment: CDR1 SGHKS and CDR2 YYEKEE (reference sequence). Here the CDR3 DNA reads TGTGCCAGCGGCCGGCCGGGTGACTATGGCTACACCTTC. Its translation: CASGRPGDYGYTF.

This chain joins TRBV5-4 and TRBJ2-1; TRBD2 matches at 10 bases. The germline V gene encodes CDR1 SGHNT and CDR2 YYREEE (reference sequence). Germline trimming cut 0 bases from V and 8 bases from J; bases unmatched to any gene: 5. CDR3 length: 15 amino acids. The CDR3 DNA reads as TGTGCCAGCAGCTTGGAAGGGACTAGCGTTTATGAGCAGTTCTTC. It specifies CASSLEGTSVYEQFF. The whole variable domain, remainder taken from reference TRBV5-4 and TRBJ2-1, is ETGVTQSPTHLIKTRGQQVTLRCSSQSGHNTVSWYQQALGQGPQFIFQYYREEENGRGNFPPRFSGLQFPNYSSELNVNALELDDSALYLCASSLEGTSVYEQFFGPGTRLTVL.

The CDR3 protein is CAISEGGYEQYF. CDR3 DNA sequence: TGTGCCATCAGTGAAGGAGGGTACGAGCAGTACTTC. This chain connects TRBV10-3 to TRBJ2-7; TRBD2 might be the D (6 bases). Trimming stripped 3 bases from V and 4 bases from J, with 7 bases between. CDR3 size: 12 residues. Germline V lookup: CDR1 ENHRY, CDR2 SYGVKD.

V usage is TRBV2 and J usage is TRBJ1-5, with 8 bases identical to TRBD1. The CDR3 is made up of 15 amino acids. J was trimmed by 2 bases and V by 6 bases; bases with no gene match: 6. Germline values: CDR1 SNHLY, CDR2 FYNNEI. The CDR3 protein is CASRNRGSGNQPQHF. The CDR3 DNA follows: TGTGCCAGCAGAAACAGGGGGTCGGGCAATCAGCCCCAGCATTTT.

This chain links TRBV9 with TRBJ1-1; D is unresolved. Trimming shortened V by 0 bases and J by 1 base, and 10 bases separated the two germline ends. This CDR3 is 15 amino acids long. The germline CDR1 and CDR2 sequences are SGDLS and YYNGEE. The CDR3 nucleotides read TGTGCCAGCAGCGTAGGGAGCCTTGGGAACACTGAAGCTTTCTTT. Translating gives CASSVGSLGNTEAFF.

CDR3 in amino acids: CASSEGRYTDTQYF. DNA of the CDR3: TGCGCCAGCAGTGAGGGCAGGTACACAGATACGCAGTATTTT. The chain links TRBV10-2 to TRBJ2-3; D gene uncertain. Germline V lookup: CDR1 WSHSY, CDR2 SAAADI. V lost 2 bases to trimming and J lost 2 bases, with 8 bases between them. The length of the CDR3 is 14 residues.

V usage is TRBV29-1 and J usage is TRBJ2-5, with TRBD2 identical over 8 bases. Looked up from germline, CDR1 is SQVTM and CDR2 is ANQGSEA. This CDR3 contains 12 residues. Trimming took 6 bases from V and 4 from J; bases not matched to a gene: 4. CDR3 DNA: TGCAGCGTGCTCGGGGGGGGAGAGACCCAGTACTTC. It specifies CSVLGGGETQYF.

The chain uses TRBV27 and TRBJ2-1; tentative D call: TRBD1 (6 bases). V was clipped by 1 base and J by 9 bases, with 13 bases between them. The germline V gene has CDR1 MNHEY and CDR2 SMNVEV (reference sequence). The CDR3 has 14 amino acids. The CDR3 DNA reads TGTGCCAGCAGTTTATGGTCAGGGGCGGGTGAGCAGTTCTTC. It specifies CASSLWSGAGEQFF.

The chain's CDR3 is CASSYFRSGTGVLTF. Here the CDR3 DNA reads TGTGCCAGCAGTTACTTCCGTTCCGGGACAGGCGTCCTGACTTTC. This chain uses TRBV6-5 with TRBJ2-6, with 8 bases that match TRBD1. J gave up 12 bases and V 1 base, and 8 bases lay outside the gene matches. CDR1 and CDR2 (germline): MNHEY, SVGAGI. The length of the CDR3 is 15 residues.

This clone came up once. The CDR3 here is CASSPPVPDTQYF. The CDR3, as DNA: TGCGCCAGCAGCCCCCCGGTCCCAGATACGCAGTATTTT. This rearrangement joins TRBV5-1 to TRBJ2-3; D remains ambiguous. Per the germline V gene, CDR1 is SGHRS and CDR2 is YFSETQ. Trimming removed 4 bases at V and 4 bases at J, with 10 bases between. The CDR3 sequence is 13 residues long.

The CDR3 loop is CASSPPGGYGYTF. The CDR3 DNA reads as TGTGCCAGCTCACCACCGGGGGGTTATGGCTACACCTTC. This chain links TRBV18 with TRBJ1-2, with D perhaps TRBD1 (5 bases). Between the trimmed V and J ends, which lost 0 bases and 5 bases, there was a span of 7 bases. The germline V gene has CDR1 KGHSH and CDR2 LQKENI. The CDR3 contains 13 residues.

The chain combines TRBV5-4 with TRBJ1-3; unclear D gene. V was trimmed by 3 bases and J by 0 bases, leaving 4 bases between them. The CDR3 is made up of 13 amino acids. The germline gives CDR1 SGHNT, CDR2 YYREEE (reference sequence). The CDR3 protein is CASSSVSGNTIYF. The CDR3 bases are TGTGCCAGCAGCTCGGTCTCTGGAAACACCATATATTTT.

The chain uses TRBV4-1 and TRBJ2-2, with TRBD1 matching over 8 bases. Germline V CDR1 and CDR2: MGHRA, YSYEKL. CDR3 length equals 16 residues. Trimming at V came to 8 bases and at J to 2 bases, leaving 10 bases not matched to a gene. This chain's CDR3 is CASGSPGGFNTGELFF. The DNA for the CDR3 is TGCGCCAGCGGGTCCCCAGGGGGCTTCAACACCGGGGAGCTGTTTTTT.